The 16 T cell receptor beta chains presented below share a single source sample, sequenced in a study of T cells in women clearing cervical HPV infection. The assay was immunoSEQ multiplex PCR, and TCRdb's table has in-frame clones only and misses some. The specimen's table records some 41,000 clones. Sequenced input: blood buffy coat. The receptors come from a woman between 18 and 75 years old with a cervical HPV16 infection that either progressed to CIN3+ or cleared (not recorded which).

In regard to this clone: Read data end 3 residues before the CDR3 end; the end is taken from the germline J gene. This chain uses TRBV27 with TRBJ2-5; 13 nucleotides align to TRBD2. Germline V CDR1 and CDR2: MNHEY, SMNVEV (reference sequence). The length of the CDR3 is 15 residues. Trimming at V came to 5 bases and at J to 4 bases, leaving 4 bases not matched to a gene. CDR3 residues: CASSQGLAGRETQYF. Incomplete CDR3 DNA: TGTGCCAGCAGTCAGGGACTAGCGGGACGAGAGACC.

The CDR3 reads CATSDSGSFSYNEQFF. The CDR3 bases that were read are TGTGCCACCAGTGATAGCGGGAGCTTTTCCTACAATGAG. V gene TRBV24-1 combines with J gene TRBJ2-1, with 8 bases identical to TRBD2. The CDR3 end lies 3 residues beyond the end of the read and is filled in from the germline J gene. CDR1 and CDR2 from the germline V gene are KGHDR and SFDVKD. The CDR3 covers 16 residues. With 3 bases clipped from V and 1 base from J, the junction kept 4 bases outside the gene matches.

Worth noting for this clone: The CDR3 end falls 3 residues outside the read, so it is completed with the germline J gene. The J gene is TRBJ1-1, the V gene TRBV20-1, with 7 bases lining up with TRBD1. CDR3 length: 11 residues. V was pared by 8 bases and J by 1 base, with 1 base of the junction left unmatched. Germline CDR1 and CDR2: DFQATT and SNEGSKA (reference sequence). The DNA read from the CDR3 is TGCAGTCCAGGGGGGAACACTGAA. Encoded protein: CSPGGNTE. The CDR3 reads in full as CSPGGNTEAFF.

The covered CDR3 bases are TGTGCCAGCTCACCACCGGCTATAGGGGGATACGAC. Protein: CASSPPAIGGYD. The entire CDR3 sequence reads CASSPPAIGGYDYTF. The chain carries TRBV18 and TRBJ1-2, with D possibly being TRBD1 (6 bases). The read halts 3 residues ahead of the CDR3 end, with the missing end drawn from the germline J gene. This CDR3 comprises 15 residues. The germline V gene encodes CDR1 KGHSH and CDR2 LQKENI.

As concerns this clone: The CDR3 end falls 3 residues outside the read, so it is completed with the germline J gene. The chain is built from TRBV11-2 and TRBJ1-4, with D perhaps TRBD1 (6 bases). Germline CDR1 is SGHAT and CDR2 is FQNNGV. The CDR3 sequence is 15 residues long. Trimming removed 2 bases at V and 4 bases at J, with 11 bases between. The sequenced part of the CDR3 DNA is TGTGCCAGCAGCTTATGGACAGTAGATAATGAAAAA. This translates into CASSLWTVDNEK. The CDR3 in full is CASSLWTVDNEKLFF.

About this clone itself: A read error may produce the germline difference seen at one junction end. The CDR3 end falls 3 residues outside the read, so it is completed with the germline J gene. The chain recombines TRBV7-7 with TRBJ2-1; D perhaps matches TRBD1 (6 bases). Looked up from germline, CDR1 is SSHAT and CDR2 is FNYEAQ (reference sequence). The CDR3 consists of 16 residues. CDR3 region: CASSPVADSDYNEQFF. CDR3 bases read: TGTGCTAGCAGCCCGGTCGCGGACAGTGATTACAATGAG.

The sequenced CDR3 bases are TGTGCCAGTAGTATGGGACACCACAATCAGCCC. Translated, it gives CASSMGHHNQP. The full CDR3 is CASSMGHHNQPQHF. The V gene is TRBV19, the J gene TRBJ1-5; a possible D gene is TRBD1 (6 bases). The read gets to within 3 residues of the CDR3 end, and the germline J gene fills in the rest. Germline assignment: CDR1 LNHDA and CDR2 SQIVND (reference sequence). This CDR3 has 14 residues. Trimming pared 3 bases from V and 3 bases from J, leaving 9 bases between. The full variable domain, with the rest looked up from reference TRBV19 and TRBJ1-5, is DGGITQSPKYLFRKEGQNVTLSCEQNLNHDAMYWYRQDPGQGLRLIYYSQIVNDFQKGDIAEGYSVSREKKESFPLTVTSAQKNPTAFYLCASSMGHHNQPQHFGDGTRLSIL.

Notes on this clone: This sample also contains other DNA sequences that code for the same CDR3. The DNA read from the CDR3 is TGTGCCAGCAGCCCAGAGGGGAGAGACACC. Translation gives CASSPEGRDT. The full CDR3 is CASSPEGRDTIYF. The chain uses TRBV7-9 and TRBJ1-3; possible D gene TRBD1, 5 bases. The read finishes 3 residues shy of the CDR3 end, and the germline J gene is used to complete it. The germline V and J ends were trimmed by 5 bases and 8 bases, with 13 bases remaining between them. CDR3 length: 13 residues. Looked up from germline, CDR1 is SEHNR and CDR2 is FQNEAQ (reference sequence).

About this clone itself: The read is 3 residues too short to cover the CDR3 end, so that end is filled in from the germline J gene. The chain employs TRBV2 and TRBJ1-2, with D maybe TRBD1 (5 bases). This CDR3 has 15 amino acids. Germline V gene lookup returns CDR1 SNHLY and CDR2 FYNNEI. CDR3: CASSRDLAQKNIYTF. Incomplete CDR3 DNA: TGTGCCAGCAGCCGGGACTTAGCCCAGAAAAACATT.

Turning to this clone: The CDR3 extends 3 residues past the end of the read, so its final part is completed from the germline J gene. V usage is TRBV19 and J usage is TRBJ1-2; maybe TRBD1 (6 bases). CDR1 is LNHDA, CDR2 SQIVND, per germline (reference sequence). The CDR3 totals 11 residues. The chain's CDR3 is CASSITGIYTF. Partial CDR3 DNA: TGTGCCAGTAGTATCACAGGGATC.

Turning to this clone: The read ends 3 residues shy of where the CDR3 ends; the end is completed using the germline J gene. The chain recombines TRBV2 with TRBJ2-1; 11 bases are a match to TRBD2. Per the germline V gene, CDR1 is SNHLY and CDR2 is FYNNEI. The junction had 7 bases not matched to a gene; V was cut back by 4 bases and J by 8 bases. This CDR3 has 15 residues. The CDR3 protein is CASSGGTSGEDEQFF. CDR3 bases read: TGTGCCAGCAGTGGCGGGACTAGCGGAGAGGATGAG.

Note on this clone: The read gets to within 3 residues of the CDR3 end, and the germline J gene fills in the rest. The V call is TRBV5-6, the J call TRBJ2-2, with no clear D. The CDR3 runs to 15 residues. Germline loops: CDR1 SGHDT, CDR2 YYEEEE. The germline V and J ends were trimmed by 0 bases and 1 base, with 7 bases remaining between them. CDR3 sequence reads: CASSLGQLNTGELFF. The sequenced CDR3 bases are TGTGCCAGCAGCTTGGGCCAACTGAACACCGGGGAG. The complete variable domain, with remaining parts taken from reference TRBV5-6 and TRBJ2-2, reads DAGVTQSPTHLIKTRGQQVTLRCSPKSGHDTVSWYQQALGQGPQFIFQYYEEEERQRGNFPDRFSGHQFPNYSSELNVNALLLGDSALYLCASSLGQLNTGELFFGEGSRLTVL.

Concerning this clone itself: Read data end 3 residues before the CDR3 end; the end is taken from the germline J gene. The rearrangement joins TRBV18 to TRBJ2-4, with D possibly being TRBD2 (6 bases). The CDR3 consists of 12 residues. CDR1 is KGHSH and CDR2 is LQKENI in the germline V gene. Incomplete CDR3 DNA: TGTGCCAGCTCACCGCGGGGAGATGGT. Its protein product is CASSPRGDG. The whole CDR3 region reads CASSPRGDGQYF.

Worth noting for this clone: The sequence runs out 3 residues before the end of the CDR3; the remainder is reconstructed from the germline J gene. The V call is TRBV19, the J call TRBJ2-4; the match to TRBD1 covers 9 bases. The CDR3 extends over 13 amino acids. Germline V gene data show CDR1 as LNHDA and CDR2 as SQIVND (reference sequence). Incomplete CDR3 DNA: TGTGCCAGTAGTATAAGGGACAGGGACGGT. It is translated as CASSIRDRDG. The whole CDR3 sequence is CASSIRDRDGQYF.

Regarding this clone: The CDR3 goes on 3 residues after the read ends, and that part is filled in from the germline J gene. The gene calls are TRBV2 and TRBJ2-7; 7 positions match TRBD1. Germline CDR1 is SNHLY and CDR2 is FYNNEI. The CDR3 totals 14 residues. V dropped 7 bases and J dropped 2; count of bases not matched to a gene: 8. The CDR3 bases that were read are TGTGCCAGCATCAACAGGGGTTTCACCTACGAG. It specifies CASINRGFTYE. The whole CDR3 is CASINRGFTYEQYF.

Comment on this clone: Read coverage stops 3 residues before the CDR3 terminus; the germline J gene supplies the remainder. J is TRBJ1-5 and V is TRBV20-1, with 8 bases identical to TRBD1. CDR3 size: 15 residues. J lost 9 bases, V lost 3 bases, and 13 bases had no gene match. Germline V gene data show CDR1 as DFQATT and CDR2 as SNEGSKA (reference sequence). The sequenced CDR3 bases are TGCAGTGCTAGGGTTGCGGACAGGGACCTTGGGCCC. This translates into CSARVADRDLGP. In full, the CDR3 is CSARVADRDLGPQHF.